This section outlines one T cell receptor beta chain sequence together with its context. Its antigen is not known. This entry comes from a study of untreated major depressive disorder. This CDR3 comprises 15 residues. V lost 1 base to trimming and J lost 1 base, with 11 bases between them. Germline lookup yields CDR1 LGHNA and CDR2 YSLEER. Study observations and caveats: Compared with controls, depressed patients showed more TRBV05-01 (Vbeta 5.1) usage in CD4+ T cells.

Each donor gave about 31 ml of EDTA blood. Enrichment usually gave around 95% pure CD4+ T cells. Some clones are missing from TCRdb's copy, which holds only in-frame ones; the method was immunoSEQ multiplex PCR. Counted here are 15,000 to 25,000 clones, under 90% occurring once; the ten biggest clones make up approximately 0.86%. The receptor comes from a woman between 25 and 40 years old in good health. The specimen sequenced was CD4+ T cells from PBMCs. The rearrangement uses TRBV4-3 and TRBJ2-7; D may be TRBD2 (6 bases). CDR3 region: CASSQVRDSSYEQYF. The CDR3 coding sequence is TGCGCCAGCAGCCAAGTTCGGGACTCTTCCTACGAGCAGTACTTC.